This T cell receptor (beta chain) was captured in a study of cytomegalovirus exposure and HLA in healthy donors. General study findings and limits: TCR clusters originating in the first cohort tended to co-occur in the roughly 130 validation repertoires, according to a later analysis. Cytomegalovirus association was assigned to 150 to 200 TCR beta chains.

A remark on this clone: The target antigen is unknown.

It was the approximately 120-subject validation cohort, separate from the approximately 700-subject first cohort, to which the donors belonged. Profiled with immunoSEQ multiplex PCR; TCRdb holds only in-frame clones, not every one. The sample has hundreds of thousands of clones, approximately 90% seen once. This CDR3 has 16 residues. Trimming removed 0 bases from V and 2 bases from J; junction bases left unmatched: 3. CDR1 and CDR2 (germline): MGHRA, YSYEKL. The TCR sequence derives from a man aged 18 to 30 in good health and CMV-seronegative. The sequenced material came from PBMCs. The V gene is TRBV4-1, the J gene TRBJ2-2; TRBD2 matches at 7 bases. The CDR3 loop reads CASSQEGLPNTGELFF. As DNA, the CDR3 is TGCGCCAGCAGCCAAGAGGGACTACCCAACACCGGGGAGCTGTTTTTT.